This T cell receptor (beta chain) was sequenced for a study of T-cell memory formation after mild COVID-19. Background on the study: Most TCR clusters belonged to a single donor.

TCRalpha and TCRbeta libraries used 5'RACE with constant-segment primers and UMIs. TCRdb re-called the 5' RACE reads through MiXCR, storing one row per CDR3 protein. The sample holds some 40,000 distinct CDR3 sequences, 6.1% seen once. This CDR3 region has 18 residues. V shed 1 base, J shed 1 base, and the junction held 10 bases outside the gene matches. This clonotype was recorded at least ten times. This sequence was found in an adult who had mild COVID-19 (a few samples of this study predate the infection). Cell type and time point are not known. The chain combines TRBV12-3 or TRBV12-4 with TRBJ2-3, with 8 bases lining up with TRBD1. The sample was PBMCs or a T cell subset sorted from them (not recorded which). The CDR3 bases are TGTGCCAGCAGTTTAGAATTATTGGGCAGGGGGCGCACAGATACGCAGTATTTT. Its protein product is CASSLELLGRGRTDTQYF.